A selection of T cell receptor beta chains follows, all from one sample in a study of T-cell reconstitution after alpha-beta-depleted transplantation in children. A single record per CDR3 protein comes from TCRdb applying MiXCR to the PCR reads. Altogether about 150,000 distinct CDR3 sequences are present, more than 9.5% being singletons, with the ten largest covering less than 15%. Material: PBMCs, obtained before TCRalphabeta/CD19-depleted stem cell transplant. These receptor sequences come from a boy younger than 10 with acute myeloid leukemia, due to receive a stem cell transplant. Each CDR3 is given with its conserved first and last residue. Not every row has a clone size; where given, it reads once, few, many or a size class.

V gene: TRBV10-3; J gene: TRBJ1-1; CDR3 length: 15; clone size: NA; CDR3 protein: CAISDGTAMNTEAFF
V gene: TRBV29-1; J gene: TRBJ2-4; CDR3 length: 15; clone size: many; CDR3 protein: CSVVGLAEAKNIQYF
V gene: TRBV18; J gene: TRBJ2-7; CDR3 length: 17; clone size: many; CDR3 protein: CASSPSMTGTGGDEQYF
V gene: TRBV2; J gene: TRBJ2-2; CDR3 length: 13; clone size: NA; CDR3 protein: CASSEREPGELFF
V gene: TRBV19; J gene: TRBJ2-2; CDR3 length: 13; clone size: NA; CDR3 protein: CASSIGYGGELFF
V gene: TRBV29-1; J gene: TRBJ2-1; CDR3 length: 15; clone size: many; CDR3 protein: CSVSGSLAGDDEQFF
V gene: TRBV4-1; J gene: TRBJ2-1; CDR3 length: 16; clone size: many; CDR3 protein: CASSQDPAGGHSEQFF
V gene: TRBV12-3/TRBV12-4; J gene: TRBJ2-1; CDR3 length: 17; clone size: many; CDR3 protein: CASSPPYAGVSYNEQFF
V gene: TRBV27; J gene: TRBJ1-2; CDR3 length: 13; clone size: many; CDR3 protein: CASSLTGAFGYTF
V gene: TRBV6-5; J gene: TRBJ1-2; CDR3 length: 13; clone size: many; CDR3 protein: CASSYSGVEGYTF
V gene: TRBV20-1; J gene: TRBJ2-7; CDR3 length: 14; clone size: few; CDR3 protein: CSVLRTSGSYEQYF
V gene: TRBV12-3/TRBV12-4; J gene: TRBJ1-5; CDR3 length: 14; clone size: many; CDR3 protein: CASSLLWSNQPQHF
V gene: TRBV2; J gene: TRBJ2-5; CDR3 length: 14; clone size: many; CDR3 protein: CASSPGRVQETQYF
V gene: TRBV5-1; J gene: TRBJ1-2; CDR3 length: 14; clone size: many; CDR3 protein: CASSAGHNNYGYTF
V gene: TRBV5-1; J gene: TRBJ2-3; CDR3 length: 18; clone size: many; CDR3 protein: CASSLGQGSLTSTDTQYF
V gene: TRBV20-1; J gene: TRBJ2-3; CDR3 length: 14; clone size: many; CDR3 protein: CSARDRDITDTQYF
V gene: TRBV12-3/TRBV12-4; J gene: TRBJ2-1; CDR3 length: 16; clone size: many; CDR3 protein: CASSLWGEVIYNEQFF
V gene: TRBV10-3; J gene: TRBJ2-7; CDR3 length: 15; clone size: many; CDR3 protein: CAISDPGITSYEQYF
V gene: TRBV7-9; J gene: TRBJ2-7; CDR3 length: 16; clone size: many; CDR3 protein: CASSSGTLHGSYEQYF
V gene: TRBV20-1; J gene: TRBJ2-7; CDR3 length: 13; clone size: many; CDR3 protein: CSALDRASYEQYF
V gene: TRBV3-1; J gene: TRBJ1-2; CDR3 length: 12; clone size: many; CDR3 protein: CASSQTTRGYTF
V gene: TRBV4-1; J gene: TRBJ1-1; CDR3 length: 12; clone size: many; CDR3 protein: CASSQLWGEAFF
V gene: TRBV6-6; J gene: TRBJ1-6; CDR3 length: 13; clone size: many; CDR3 protein: CASIQDSNSPLHF
V gene: TRBV5-5; J gene: TRBJ1-5; CDR3 length: 15; clone size: many; CDR3 protein: CASSPAGGPLGPQHF
V gene: TRBV2; J gene: TRBJ2-1; CDR3 length: 18; clone size: few; CDR3 protein: CASCPAWGGGDPGNEQFF
V gene: TRBV10-1; J gene: TRBJ2-5; CDR3 length: 15; clone size: many; CDR3 protein: CASSGGPMGQETQYF
V gene: TRBV19; J gene: TRBJ2-1; CDR3 length: 16; clone size: few; CDR3 protein: CASSRGRGTLVDEQFF
V gene: TRBV12-3/TRBV12-4; J gene: TRBJ2-5; CDR3 length: 14; clone size: many; CDR3 protein: CASSLGSVQETQYF
V gene: TRBV3-1; J gene: TRBJ2-7; CDR3 length: 16; clone size: many; CDR3 protein: CASSQGRPSRSYEQYF
V gene: TRBV20-1; J gene: TRBJ2-7; CDR3 length: 14; clone size: many; CDR3 protein: CSAMTGEYRGEQYF